A single sample gave rise to the 4 T cell receptor beta chains below, sequenced in a study of spatial heterogeneity in lung cancer. One entry per CDR3 protein, called by TCRdb with MiXCR from the 5' RACE reads. The table has some 12,000 distinct CDR3 sequences, 5.5% to 7.5% seen once. Noted time point: sample taken at primary tumor resection. Sequencing covered unsorted whole RNA taken from tumor, nontumor lung or frozen PBMC. Sequenced material: normal lung tissue next to the tumor, taken at surgery. The receptors were gathered from a male donor with early-stage non-small cell lung cancer.

By sample fraction, this clonotype is medium-sized. This beta chain lies outside the target of a library built for alpha chains; its clone size means little. V gene TRBV6-6 combines with J gene TRBJ2-2; TRBD1 is a possible D gene (6 bases). V dropped 1 base and J dropped 2 bases, with 8 bases sitting between them. Looked up from germline, CDR1 is MNHNY and CDR2 is SVGAGI (reference sequence). CDR3 length: 15 residues. The DNA for the CDR3 is TGTGCCAGCAGTTACTGGGGACAAAACACCGGGGAGCTGTTTTTT. Its protein is CASSYWGQNTGELFF.

There are a few counts of this clonotype. Found in a library prepared for alpha chains, this beta chain is an off-target read, and its abundance has little meaning. This chain links TRBV27 with TRBJ1-2, with 9 bases identical to TRBD1. Germline trimming cut 7 bases from V and 7 bases from J; bases unmatched to any gene: 13. Germline V CDR1 and CDR2: MNHEY, SMNVEV (reference sequence). The CDR3 is 15 residues long. CDR3 nucleotide sequence: TGTGCCAGCACTACTTGGTCGGGACAGGGAGGTGGCTACACCTTC. It codes for CASTTWSGQGGGYTF.

This clonotype is medium-sized. This beta chain represents an off-target read in a library built for alpha chains; its size is of limited meaning. The chain is built from TRBV6-5 and TRBJ1-5, with a possible D match to TRBD1 (6 bases). V lost 4 bases and J 6 bases, leaving 13 bases between the germline ends. The CDR3 runs 14 residues. Germline V gives CDR1 MNHEY, CDR2 SVGAGI. In DNA form, the CDR3 reads TGTGCCAGCAGTTCGGAGAGGGGGGGTCAGCCCCAGCATTTT. This sequence encodes CASSSERGGQPQHF.

This clonotype was recorded many times. This beta chain lies outside the target of a library built for alpha chains; its clone size means little. This chain joins TRBV30 and TRBJ1-2; D gene uncertain. The CDR3 spans 12 residues. V shed 1 base and J shed 4 bases, with 7 bases lying between them. The germline gives CDR1 GTSNPN, CDR2 SVGIG (reference sequence). The CDR3, as DNA: TGTGCCTGGAGTGAATGGGGCTATGGCTACACCTTC. Its protein product is CAWSEWGYGYTF.